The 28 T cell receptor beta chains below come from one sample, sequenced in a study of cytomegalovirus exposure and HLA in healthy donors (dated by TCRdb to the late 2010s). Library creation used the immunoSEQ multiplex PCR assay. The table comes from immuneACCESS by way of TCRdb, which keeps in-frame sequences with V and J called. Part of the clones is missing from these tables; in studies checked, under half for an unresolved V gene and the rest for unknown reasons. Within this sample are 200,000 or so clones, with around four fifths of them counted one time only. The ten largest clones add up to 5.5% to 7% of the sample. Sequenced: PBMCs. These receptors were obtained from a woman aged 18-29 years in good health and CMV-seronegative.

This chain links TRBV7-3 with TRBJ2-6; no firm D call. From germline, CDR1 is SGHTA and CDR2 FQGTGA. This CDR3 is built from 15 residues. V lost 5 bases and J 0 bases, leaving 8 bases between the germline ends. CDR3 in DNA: TGTGCCAGCAGCCTCACAGCCTCTGGGGCCAACGTCCTGACTTTC. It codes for CASSLTASGANVLTF. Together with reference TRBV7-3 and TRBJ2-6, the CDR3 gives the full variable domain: GAGVSQTPSNKVTEKGKYVELRCDPISGHTALYWYRQSLGQGPEFLIYFQGTGAADDSGLPNDRFFAVRPEGSVSTLKIQRTERGDSAVYLCASSLTASGANVLTFGAGSRLTVL.

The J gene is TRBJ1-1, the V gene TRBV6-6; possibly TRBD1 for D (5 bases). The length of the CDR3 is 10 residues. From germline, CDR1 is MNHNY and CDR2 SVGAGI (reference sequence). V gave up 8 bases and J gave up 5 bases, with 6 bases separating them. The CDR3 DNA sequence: TGTGCCAGCGGGGGGACTGAAGCTTTCTTT. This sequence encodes CASGGTEAFF.

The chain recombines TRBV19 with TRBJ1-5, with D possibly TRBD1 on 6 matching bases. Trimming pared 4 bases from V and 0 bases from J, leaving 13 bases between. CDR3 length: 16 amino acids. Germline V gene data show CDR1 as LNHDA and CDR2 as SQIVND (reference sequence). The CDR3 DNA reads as TGTGCCAGTAGTACTTACGGGACACCTAGCAATCAGCCCCAGCATTTT. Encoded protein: CASSTYGTPSNQPQHF.

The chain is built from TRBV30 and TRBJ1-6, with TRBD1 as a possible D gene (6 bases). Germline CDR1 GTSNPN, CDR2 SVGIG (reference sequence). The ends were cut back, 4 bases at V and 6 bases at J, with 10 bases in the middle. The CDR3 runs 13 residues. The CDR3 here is CAWKDSINSPLHF. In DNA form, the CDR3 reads TGTGCCTGGAAGGACAGCATTAATTCACCCCTCCACTTT.

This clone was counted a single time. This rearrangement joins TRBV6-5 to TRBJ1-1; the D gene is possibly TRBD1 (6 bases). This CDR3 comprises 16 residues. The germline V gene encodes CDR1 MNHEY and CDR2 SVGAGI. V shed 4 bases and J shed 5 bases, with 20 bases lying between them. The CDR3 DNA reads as TGTGCCAGCAGTTCGCGGAGTCGGGGGGCAGGGACTGAAGCTTTCTTT. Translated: CASSSRSRGAGTEAFF.

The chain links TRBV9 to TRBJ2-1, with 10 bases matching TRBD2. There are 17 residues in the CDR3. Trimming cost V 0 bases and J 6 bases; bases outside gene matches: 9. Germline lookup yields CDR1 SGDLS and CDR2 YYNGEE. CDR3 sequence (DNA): TGTGCCAGCAGCGTAGTAAGTGGGACTAGCGCAATCAATGAGCAGTTCTTC. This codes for CASSVVSGTSAINEQFF.

The CDR3 sequence: CASSFGATTDTQYF. The CDR3 coding sequence is TGTGCCAGCAGTTTTGGGGCTACTACAGATACGCAGTATTTT. The chain recombines TRBV28 with TRBJ2-3, with a weak D call TRBD1 (5 bases). V was trimmed by 3 bases and J by 3 bases, leaving 10 bases between them. The CDR3 covers 14 residues. The germline V gene has CDR1 MDHEN and CDR2 SYDVKM.

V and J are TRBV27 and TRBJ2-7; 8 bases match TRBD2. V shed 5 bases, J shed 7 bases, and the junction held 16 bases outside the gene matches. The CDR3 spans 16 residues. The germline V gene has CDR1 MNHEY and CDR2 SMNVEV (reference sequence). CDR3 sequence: CASSLFLPSGPKEQYF. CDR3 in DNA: TGTGCCAGCAGTCTGTTCCTCCCTAGCGGGCCGAAAGAGCAGTACTTC.

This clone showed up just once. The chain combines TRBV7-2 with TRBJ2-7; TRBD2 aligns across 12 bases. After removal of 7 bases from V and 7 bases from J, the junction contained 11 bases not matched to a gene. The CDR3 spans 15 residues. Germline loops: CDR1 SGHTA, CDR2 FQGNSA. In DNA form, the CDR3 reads TGTGCCAGCAAGACCGCAGGACTAGCGGGGAATGAGCAGTACTTC. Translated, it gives CASKTAGLAGNEQYF.

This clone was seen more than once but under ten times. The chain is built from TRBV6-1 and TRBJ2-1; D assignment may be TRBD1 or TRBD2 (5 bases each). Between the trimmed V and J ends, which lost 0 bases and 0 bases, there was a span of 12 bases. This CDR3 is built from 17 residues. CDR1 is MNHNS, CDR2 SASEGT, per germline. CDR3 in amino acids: CASSEAPGTSSYNEQFF. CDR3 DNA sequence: TGTGCCAGCAGTGAAGCCCCTGGGACCAGCTCCTACAATGAGCAGTTCTTC.

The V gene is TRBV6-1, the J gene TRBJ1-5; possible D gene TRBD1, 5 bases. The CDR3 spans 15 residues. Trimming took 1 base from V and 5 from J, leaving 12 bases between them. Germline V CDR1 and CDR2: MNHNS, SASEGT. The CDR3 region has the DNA TGTGCCAGCAGTGAAGGGATGGGGGTTGATCAGCCCCAGCATTTT. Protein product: CASSEGMGVDQPQHF.

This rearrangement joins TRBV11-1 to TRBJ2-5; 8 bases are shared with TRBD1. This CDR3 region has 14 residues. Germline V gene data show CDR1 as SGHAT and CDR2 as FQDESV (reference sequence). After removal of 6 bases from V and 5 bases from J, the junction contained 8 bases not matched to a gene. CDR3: CASRRGQGGETQYF. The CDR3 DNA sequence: TGTGCCAGCAGACGCGGACAGGGCGGTGAGACCCAGTACTTC.

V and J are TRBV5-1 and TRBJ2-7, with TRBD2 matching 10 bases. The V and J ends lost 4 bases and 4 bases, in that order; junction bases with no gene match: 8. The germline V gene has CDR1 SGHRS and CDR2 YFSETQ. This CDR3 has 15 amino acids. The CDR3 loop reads CASSDTGTSVYEQYF. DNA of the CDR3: TGCGCCAGCAGCGATACCGGGACTAGCGTTTACGAGCAGTACTTC.

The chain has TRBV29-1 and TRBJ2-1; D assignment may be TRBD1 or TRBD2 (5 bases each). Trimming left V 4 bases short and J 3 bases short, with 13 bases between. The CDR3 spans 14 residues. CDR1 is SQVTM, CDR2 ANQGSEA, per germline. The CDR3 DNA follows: TGCAGCGTTGTCCGGGGCACACACTACAATGAGCAGTTCTTC. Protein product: CSVVRGTHYNEQFF.

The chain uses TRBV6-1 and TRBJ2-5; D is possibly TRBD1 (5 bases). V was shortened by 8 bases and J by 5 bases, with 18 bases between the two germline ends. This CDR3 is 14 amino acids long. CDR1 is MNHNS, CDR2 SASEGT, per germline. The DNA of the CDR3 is TGTGCCAGCGATCCCTCCAGGGTAATGGAGACCCAGTACTTC. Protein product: CASDPSRVMETQYF.

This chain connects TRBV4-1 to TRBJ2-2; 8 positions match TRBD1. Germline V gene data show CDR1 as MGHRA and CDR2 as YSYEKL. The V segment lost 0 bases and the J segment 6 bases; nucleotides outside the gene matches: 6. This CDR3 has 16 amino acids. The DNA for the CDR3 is TGCGCCAGCAGCCAAGAACAGGGGGTAGGTCCCGGGGAGCTGTTTTTT. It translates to CASSQEQGVGPGELFF.

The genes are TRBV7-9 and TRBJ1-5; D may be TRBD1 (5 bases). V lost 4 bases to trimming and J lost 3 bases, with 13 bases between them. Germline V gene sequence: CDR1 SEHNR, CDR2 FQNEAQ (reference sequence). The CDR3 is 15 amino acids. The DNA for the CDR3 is TGTGCCAGCAGCTCGCATTCGGGGGACAATCAGCCCCAGCATTTT. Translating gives CASSSHSGDNQPQHF.

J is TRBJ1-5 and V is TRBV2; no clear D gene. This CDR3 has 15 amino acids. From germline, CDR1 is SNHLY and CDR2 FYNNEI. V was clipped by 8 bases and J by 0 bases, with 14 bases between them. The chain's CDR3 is CASRRLVNSNQPQHF. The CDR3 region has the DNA TGTGCCAGCCGTCGCCTGGTTAATAGCAATCAGCCCCAGCATTTT.

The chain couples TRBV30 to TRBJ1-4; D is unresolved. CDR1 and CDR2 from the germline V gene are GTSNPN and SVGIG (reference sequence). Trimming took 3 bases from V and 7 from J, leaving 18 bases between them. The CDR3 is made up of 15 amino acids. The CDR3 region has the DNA TGTGCCTGGAGCCCGGTTATGTCGGGAGGTGAAAAACTGTTTTTT. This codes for CAWSPVMSGGEKLFF.

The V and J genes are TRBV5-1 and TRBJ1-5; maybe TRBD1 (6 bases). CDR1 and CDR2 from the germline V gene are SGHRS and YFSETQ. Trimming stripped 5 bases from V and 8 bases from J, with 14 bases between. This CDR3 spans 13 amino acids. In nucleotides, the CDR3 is TGCGCCAGCAGTTTACAGGGTGTAGAGCCCCAGCATTTT. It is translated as CASSLQGVEPQHF. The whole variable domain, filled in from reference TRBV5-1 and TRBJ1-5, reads KAGVTQTPRYLIKTRGQQVTLSCSPISGHRSVSWYQQTPGQGLQFLFEYFSETQRNKGNFPGRFSGRQFSNSRSEMNVSTLELGDSALYLCASSLQGVEPQHFGDGTRLSIL.

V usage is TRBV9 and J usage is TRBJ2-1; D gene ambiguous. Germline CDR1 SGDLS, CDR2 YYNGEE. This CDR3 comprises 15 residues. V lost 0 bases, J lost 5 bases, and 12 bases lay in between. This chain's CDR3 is CASSVDSRVNNEQFF. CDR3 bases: TGTGCCAGCAGCGTAGATAGTCGGGTCAACAATGAGCAGTTCTTC.

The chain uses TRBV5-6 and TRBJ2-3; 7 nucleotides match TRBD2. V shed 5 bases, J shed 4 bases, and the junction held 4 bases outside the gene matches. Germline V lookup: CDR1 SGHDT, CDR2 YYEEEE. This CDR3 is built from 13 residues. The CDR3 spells CASRLGGSDTQYF. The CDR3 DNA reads TGTGCCAGCAGACTCGGGGGGTCAGATACGCAGTATTTT.

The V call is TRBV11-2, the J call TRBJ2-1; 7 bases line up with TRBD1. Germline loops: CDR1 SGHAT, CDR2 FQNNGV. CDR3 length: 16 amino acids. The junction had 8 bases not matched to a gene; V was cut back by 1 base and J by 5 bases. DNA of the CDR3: TGTGCCAGCAGCTTAGCGGGACAGAGCAAAAACAATGAGCAGTTCTTC. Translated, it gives CASSLAGQSKNNEQFF.

CDR3 DNA: TGTGCCAGCAAGCAGGGGGCTAAGGACACTGAAGCTTTCTTT. It translates to CASKQGAKDTEAFF. This chain uses TRBV27 with TRBJ1-1, with 8 positions matching TRBD1. The CDR3 runs to 14 residues. Germline V lookup: CDR1 MNHEY, CDR2 SMNVEV (reference sequence). The trim removed 7 bases at V and 3 bases at J, leaving 7 bases unmatched.

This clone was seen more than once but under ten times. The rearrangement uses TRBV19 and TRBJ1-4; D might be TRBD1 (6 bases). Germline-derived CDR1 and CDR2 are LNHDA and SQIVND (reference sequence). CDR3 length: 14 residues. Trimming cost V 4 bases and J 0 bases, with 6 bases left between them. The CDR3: CASSRTATNEKLFF. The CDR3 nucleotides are TGTGCCAGTAGTAGGACAGCAACTAATGAAAAACTGTTTTTT.

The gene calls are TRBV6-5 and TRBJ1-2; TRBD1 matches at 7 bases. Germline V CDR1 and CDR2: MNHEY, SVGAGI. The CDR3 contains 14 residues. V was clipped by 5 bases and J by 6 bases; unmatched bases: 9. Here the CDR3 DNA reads TGTGCCAGCAGTGACCGGTCAGGGGGGGATGGCTACACCTTC. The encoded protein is CASSDRSGGDGYTF.

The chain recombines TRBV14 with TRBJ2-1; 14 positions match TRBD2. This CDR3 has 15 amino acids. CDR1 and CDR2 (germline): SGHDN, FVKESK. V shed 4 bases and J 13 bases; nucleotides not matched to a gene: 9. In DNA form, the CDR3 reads TGTGCCAGCAGCCTAGAGCGGGGGACTAGCGGGAGACAGTTCTTC. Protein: CASSLERGTSGRQFF.

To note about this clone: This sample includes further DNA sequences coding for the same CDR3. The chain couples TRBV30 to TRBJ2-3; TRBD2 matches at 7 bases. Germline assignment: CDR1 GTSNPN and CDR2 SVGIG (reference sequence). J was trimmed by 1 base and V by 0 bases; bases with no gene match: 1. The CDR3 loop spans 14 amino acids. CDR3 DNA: TGTGCCTGGAGTGTGGGGGGGGGCACAGATACGCAGTATTTT. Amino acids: CAWSVGGGTDTQYF.